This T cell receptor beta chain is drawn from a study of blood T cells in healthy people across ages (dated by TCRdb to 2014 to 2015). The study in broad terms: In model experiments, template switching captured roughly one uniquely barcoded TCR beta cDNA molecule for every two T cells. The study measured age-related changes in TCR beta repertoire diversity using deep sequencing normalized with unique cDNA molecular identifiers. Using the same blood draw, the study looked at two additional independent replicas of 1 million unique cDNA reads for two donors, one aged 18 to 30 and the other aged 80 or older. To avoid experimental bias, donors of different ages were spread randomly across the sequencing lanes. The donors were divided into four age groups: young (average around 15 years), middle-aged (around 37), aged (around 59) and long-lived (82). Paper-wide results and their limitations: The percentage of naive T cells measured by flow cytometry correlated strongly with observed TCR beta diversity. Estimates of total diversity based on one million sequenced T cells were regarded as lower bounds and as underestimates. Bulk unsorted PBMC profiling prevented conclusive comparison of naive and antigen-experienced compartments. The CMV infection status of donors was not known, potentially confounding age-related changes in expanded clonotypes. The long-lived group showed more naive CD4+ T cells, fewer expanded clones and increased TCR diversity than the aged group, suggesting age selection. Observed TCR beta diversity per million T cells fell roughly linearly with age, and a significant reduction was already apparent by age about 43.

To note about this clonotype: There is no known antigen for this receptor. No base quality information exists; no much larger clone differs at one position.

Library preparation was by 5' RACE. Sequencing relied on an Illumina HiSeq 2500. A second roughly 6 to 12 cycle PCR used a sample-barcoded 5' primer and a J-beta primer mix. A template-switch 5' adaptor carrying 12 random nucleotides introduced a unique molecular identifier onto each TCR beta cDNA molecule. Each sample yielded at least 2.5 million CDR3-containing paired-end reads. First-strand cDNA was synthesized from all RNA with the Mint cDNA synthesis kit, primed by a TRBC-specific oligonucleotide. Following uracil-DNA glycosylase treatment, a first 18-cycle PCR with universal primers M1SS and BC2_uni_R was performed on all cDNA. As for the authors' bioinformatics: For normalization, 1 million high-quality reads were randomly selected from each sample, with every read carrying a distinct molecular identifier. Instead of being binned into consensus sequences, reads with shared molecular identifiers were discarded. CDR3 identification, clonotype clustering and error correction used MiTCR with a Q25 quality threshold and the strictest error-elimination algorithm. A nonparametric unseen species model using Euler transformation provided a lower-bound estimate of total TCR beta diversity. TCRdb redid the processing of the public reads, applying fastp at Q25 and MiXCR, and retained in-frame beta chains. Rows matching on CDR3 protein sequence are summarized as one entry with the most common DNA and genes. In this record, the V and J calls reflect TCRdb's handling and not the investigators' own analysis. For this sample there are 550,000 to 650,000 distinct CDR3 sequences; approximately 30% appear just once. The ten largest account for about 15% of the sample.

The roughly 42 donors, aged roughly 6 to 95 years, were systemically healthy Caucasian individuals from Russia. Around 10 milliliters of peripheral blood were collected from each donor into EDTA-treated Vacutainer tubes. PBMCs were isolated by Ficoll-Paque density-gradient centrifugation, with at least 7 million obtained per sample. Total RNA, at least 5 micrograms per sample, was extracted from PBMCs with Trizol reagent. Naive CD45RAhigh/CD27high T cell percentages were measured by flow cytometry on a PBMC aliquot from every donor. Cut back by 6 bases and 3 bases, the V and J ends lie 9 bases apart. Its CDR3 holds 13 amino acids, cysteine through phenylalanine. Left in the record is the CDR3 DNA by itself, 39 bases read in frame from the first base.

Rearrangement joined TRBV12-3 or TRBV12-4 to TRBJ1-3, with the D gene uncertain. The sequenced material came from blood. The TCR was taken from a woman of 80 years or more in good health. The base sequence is TGTGCCAGCAGCACCAAACTTGGAAACACCATATATTTT. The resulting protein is CASSTKLGNTIYF.